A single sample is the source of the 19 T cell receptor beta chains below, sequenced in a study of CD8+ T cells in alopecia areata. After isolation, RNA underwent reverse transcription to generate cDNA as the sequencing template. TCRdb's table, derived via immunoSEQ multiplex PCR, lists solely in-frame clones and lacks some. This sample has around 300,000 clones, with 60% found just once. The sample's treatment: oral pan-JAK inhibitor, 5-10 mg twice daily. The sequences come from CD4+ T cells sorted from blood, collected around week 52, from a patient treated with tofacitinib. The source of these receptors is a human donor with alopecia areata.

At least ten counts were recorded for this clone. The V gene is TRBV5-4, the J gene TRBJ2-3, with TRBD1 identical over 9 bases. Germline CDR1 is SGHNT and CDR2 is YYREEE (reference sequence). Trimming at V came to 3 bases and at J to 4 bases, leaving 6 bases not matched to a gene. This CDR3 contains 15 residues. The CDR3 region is CASSYPGQGSDTQYF. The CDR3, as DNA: TGTGCCAGCAGCTACCCGGGACAGGGCTCAGATACGCAGTATTTT.

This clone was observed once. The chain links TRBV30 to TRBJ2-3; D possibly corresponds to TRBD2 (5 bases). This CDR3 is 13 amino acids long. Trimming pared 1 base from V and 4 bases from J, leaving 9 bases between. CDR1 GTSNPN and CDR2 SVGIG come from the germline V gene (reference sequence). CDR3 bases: TGTGCCTGGAGTGGGACTGCCGCAGATACGCAGTATTTT. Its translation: CAWSGTAADTQYF. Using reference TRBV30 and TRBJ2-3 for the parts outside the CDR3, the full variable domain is SQTIHQWPATLVQPVGSPLSLECTVEGTSNPNLYWYRQAAGRGLQLLFYSVGIGQISSEVPQNLSASRPQDRQFILSSKKLLLSDSGFYLCAWSGTAADTQYFGPGTRLTVL.

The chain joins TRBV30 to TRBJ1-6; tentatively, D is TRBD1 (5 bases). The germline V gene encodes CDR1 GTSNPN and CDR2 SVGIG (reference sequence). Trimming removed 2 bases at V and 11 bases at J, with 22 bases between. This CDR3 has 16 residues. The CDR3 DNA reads TGTGCCTGGAGTTCGTGGGGCCAGGGATCGGCTACACCCCTCCACTTT. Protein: CAWSSWGQGSATPLHF.

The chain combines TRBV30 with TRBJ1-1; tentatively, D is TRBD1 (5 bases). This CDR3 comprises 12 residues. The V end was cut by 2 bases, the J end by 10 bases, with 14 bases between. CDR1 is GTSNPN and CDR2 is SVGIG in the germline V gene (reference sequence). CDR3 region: CAWSPGSAAAFF. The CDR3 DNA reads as TGTGCCTGGAGTCCAGGGAGTGCGGCAGCTTTCTTT.

The CDR3 protein is CSVRQGANPSYEQYF. CDR3 nucleotide sequence: TGCAGCGTTAGGCAGGGGGCGAACCCTTCCTACGAGCAGTACTTC. The chain combines TRBV29-1 with TRBJ2-7; 8 bases align to TRBD1. V was pared by 5 bases and J by 1 base, with 10 bases of the junction left unmatched. The germline V gene has CDR1 SQVTM and CDR2 ANQGSEA. The CDR3 totals 15 residues.

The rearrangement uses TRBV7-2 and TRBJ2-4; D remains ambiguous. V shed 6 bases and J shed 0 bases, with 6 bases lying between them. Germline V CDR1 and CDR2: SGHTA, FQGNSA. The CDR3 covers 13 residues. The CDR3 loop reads CASRAIAKNIQYF. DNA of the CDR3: TGTGCCAGCAGAGCAATAGCCAAAAACATTCAGTACTTC.

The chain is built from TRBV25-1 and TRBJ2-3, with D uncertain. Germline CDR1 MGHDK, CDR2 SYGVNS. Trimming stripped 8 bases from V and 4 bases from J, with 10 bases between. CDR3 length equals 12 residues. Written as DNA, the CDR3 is TGTGCCAGCGGAGCAGGTGCAGATACGCAGTATTTT. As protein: CASGAGADTQYF.

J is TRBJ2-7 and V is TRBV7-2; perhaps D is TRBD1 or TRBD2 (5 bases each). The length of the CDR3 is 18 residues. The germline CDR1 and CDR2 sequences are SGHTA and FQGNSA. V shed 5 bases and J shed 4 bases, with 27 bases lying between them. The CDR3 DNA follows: TGTGCCAGCAGCCCATATACGTACGGGGCCCAGGACCCTTACGAGCAGTACTTC. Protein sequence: CASSPYTYGAQDPYEQYF.

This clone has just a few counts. CDR3 in DNA: TGTGCCAGCTCACCCTTCGACAGGGGGTGGAACACTGAAGCTTTCTTT. It codes for CASSPFDRGWNTEAFF. V is TRBV18 and J is TRBJ1-1; 9 bases agree with TRBD1. V shed 3 bases and J 1 base; nucleotides not matched to a gene: 6. The CDR3 sequence is 16 residues long. Germline CDR1 is KGHSH and CDR2 is LQKENI.

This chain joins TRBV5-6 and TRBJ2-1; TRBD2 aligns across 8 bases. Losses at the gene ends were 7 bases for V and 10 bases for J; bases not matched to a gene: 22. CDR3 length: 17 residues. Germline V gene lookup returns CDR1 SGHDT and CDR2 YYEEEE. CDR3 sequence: CASGPALRTSYSLEQFF. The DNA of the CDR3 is TGTGCCAGCGGACCCGCACTTCGGACTAGCTATTCTTTGGAGCAGTTCTTC. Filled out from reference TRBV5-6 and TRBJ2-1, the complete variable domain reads DAGVTQSPTHLIKTRGQQVTLRCSPKSGHDTVSWYQQALGQGPQFIFQYYEEEERQRGNFPDRFSGHQFPNYSSELNVNALLLGDSALYLCASGPALRTSYSLEQFFGPGTRLTVL.

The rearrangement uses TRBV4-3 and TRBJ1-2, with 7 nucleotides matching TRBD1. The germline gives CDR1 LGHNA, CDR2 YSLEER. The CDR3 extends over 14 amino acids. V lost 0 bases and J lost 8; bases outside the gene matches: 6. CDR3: CASSQDPGGAGYTF. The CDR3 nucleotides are TGCGCCAGCAGCCAAGACCCAGGGGGAGCGGGCTACACCTTC.

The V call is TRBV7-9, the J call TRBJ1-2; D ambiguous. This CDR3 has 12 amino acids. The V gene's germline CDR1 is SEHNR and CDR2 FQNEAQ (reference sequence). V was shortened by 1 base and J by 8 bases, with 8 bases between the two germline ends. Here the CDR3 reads CASSLERVGYTF. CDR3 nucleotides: TGTGCCAGCAGCTTAGAAAGGGTCGGCTACACCTTC.

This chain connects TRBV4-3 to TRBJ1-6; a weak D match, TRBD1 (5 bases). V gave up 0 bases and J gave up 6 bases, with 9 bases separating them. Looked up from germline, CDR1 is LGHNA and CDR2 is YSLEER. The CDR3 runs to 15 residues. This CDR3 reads CASSQDPQGNSPLHF. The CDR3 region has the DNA TGCGCCAGCAGCCAAGATCCCCAGGGTAATTCACCCCTCCACTTT.

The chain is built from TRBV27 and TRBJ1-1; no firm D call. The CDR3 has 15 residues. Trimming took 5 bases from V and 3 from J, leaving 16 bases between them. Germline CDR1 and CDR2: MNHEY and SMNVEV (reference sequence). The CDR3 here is CASSRFSGADTEAFF. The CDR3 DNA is TGTGCCAGCAGTCGCTTCTCTGGTGCAGACACTGAAGCTTTCTTT.

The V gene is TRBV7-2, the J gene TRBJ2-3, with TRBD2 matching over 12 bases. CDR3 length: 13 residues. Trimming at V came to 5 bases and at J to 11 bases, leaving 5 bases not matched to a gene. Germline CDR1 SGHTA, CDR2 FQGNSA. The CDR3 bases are TGTGCCAGCAGCAATGCACTAGCGGGGGGGCAGTATTTT. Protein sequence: CASSNALAGGQYF.

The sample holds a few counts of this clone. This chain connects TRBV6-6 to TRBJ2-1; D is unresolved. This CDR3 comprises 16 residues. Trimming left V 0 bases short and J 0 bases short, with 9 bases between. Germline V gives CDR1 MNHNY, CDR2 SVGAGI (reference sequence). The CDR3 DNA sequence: TGTGCCAGCAGTTACTCGAAGGGAACCTCCTACAATGAGCAGTTCTTC. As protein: CASSYSKGTSYNEQFF.

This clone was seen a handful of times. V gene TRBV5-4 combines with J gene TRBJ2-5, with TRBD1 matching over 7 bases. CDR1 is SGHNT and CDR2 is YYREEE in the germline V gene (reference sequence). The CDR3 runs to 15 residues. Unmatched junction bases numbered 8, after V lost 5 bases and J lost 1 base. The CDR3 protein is CASSFGTVTQETQYF. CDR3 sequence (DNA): TGTGCCAGCAGTTTCGGGACAGTGACCCAAGAGACCCAGTACTTC.

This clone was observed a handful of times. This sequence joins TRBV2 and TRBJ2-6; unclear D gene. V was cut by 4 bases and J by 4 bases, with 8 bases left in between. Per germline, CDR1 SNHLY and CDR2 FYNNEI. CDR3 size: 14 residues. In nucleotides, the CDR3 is TGTGCCAGCAGTGGTCGGGCCGGGGCCAACGTCCTGACTTTC. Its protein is CASSGRAGANVLTF.

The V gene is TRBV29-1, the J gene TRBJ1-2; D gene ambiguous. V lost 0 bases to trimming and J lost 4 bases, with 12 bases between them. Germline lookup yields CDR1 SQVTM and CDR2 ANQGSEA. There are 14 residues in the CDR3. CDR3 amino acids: CSVEDPDNRYGYTF. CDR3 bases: TGCAGCGTTGAAGATCCCGACAACCGCTATGGCTACACCTTC. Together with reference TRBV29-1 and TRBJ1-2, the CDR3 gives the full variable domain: SAVISQKPSRDICQRGTSLTIQCQVDSQVTMMFWYRQQPGQSLTLIATANQGSEATYESGFVIDKFPISRPNLTFSTLTVSNMSPEDSSIYLCSVEDPDNRYGYTFGSGTRLTVV.